This entry features one T cell receptor beta chain sequence. This entry belongs to a study of response to subunit inactivated influenza vaccine. TCRdb re-called the RT-PCR reads through MiXCR, storing one row per CDR3 protein. The sample includes roughly 700,000 distinct CDR3 sequences, 14% seen only once; the top ten take 6% to 7%. The CDR3 extends over 16 amino acids. Trimming shortened V by 6 bases and J by 5 bases, and 21 bases separated the two germline ends. The origin of this receptor is a man aged 45-65 years who received an inactivated influenza vaccine. This specimen was PBMCs from blood, taken around 15 days before vaccination. The chain recombines TRBV12-3 or TRBV12-4 with TRBJ2-3; D might be TRBD1 or TRBD2, each matching 7 bases. DNA for the CDR3: TGTGCCAGCAGCGAAACAGGGGAGGGGGCTAAAGATACGCAGTATTTT. Amino acid sequence: CASSETGEGAKDTQYF.